This T cell receptor beta chain emerged from a study of blood T cell repertoires in COVID-19. Looking at the study overall: COVID-19 samples, acute and convalescent, were from the United States, Italy and Spain. From T cells, B-cell-depleted T cells, or PBMCs came the material, which was cDNA or gDNA.

Source study methods: Reference gene primer amplification gave nucleated cell count estimates. TCRdb's copy holds only in-frame clones and misses some; the assay was immunoSEQ multiplex PCR. V, J and clone size are taken as reported in that table, and D and trimming were inferred from the DNA itself. The table includes roughly 40,000 clones, more than 65% detected once. Germline assignment: CDR1 MDHEN and CDR2 SYDVKM. V was cut by 6 bases and J by 0 bases, with 17 bases left in between. CDR3 size: 16 residues. The sequence was collected from a human donor in a cohort sampled during active COVID-19. Sample: peripheral blood. J is TRBJ1-2 and V is TRBV28, with a tentative D call TRBD1 (6 bases). This CDR3 reads CASSLLGTTTNYGYTF. The CDR3, as DNA: TGTGCCAGCAGCCTCCTTGGGACAACTACTAACTATGGCTACACCTTC.